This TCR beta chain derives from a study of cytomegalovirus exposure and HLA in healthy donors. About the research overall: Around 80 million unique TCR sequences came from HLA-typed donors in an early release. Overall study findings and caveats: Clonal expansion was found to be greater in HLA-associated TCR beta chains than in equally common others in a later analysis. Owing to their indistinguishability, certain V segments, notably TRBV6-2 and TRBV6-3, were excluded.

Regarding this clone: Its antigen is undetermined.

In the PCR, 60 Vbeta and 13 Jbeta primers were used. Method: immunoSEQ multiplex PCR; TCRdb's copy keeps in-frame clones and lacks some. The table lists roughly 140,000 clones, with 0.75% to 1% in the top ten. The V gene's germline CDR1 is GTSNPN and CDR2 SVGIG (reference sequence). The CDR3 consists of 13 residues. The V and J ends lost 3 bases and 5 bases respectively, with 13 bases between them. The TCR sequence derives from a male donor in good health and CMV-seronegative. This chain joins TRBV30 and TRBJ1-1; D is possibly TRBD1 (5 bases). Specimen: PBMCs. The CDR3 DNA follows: TGTGCCTGGAGGCCCCGGGGGGAAACTGAAGCTTTCTTT. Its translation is CAWRPRGETEAFF.